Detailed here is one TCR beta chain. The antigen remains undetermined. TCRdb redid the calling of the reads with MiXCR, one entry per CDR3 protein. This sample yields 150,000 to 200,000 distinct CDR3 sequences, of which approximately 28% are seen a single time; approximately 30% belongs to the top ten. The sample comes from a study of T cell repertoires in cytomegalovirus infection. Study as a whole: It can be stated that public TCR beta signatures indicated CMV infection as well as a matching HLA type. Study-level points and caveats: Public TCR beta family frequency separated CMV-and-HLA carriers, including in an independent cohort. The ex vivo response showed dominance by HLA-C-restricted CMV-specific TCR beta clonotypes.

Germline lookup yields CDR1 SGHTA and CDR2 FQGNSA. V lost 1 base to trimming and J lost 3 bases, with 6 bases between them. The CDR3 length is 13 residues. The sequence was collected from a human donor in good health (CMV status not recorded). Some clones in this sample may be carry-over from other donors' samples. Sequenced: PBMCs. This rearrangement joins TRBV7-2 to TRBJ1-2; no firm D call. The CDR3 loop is CASSLVADYGYTF. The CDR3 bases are TGTGCCAGCAGCTTAGTCGCAGACTATGGCTACACCTTC.